The 18 T cell receptor beta chains below come from one sample, sequenced in a study of T cell responses to AZD1222 COVID-19 vaccine. The assay was immunoSEQ multiplex PCR, and TCRdb's table has in-frame clones only and misses some. The sample has about 110,000 clones, around 90% seen once. The material sequenced was peripheral blood, taken 28 days after the second AZD1222 dose. The receptors were sampled from an adult who received the AZD1222 COVID-19 vaccine.

The V call is TRBV5-6, the J call TRBJ2-5; D is unclear. V dropped 0 bases and J dropped 7 bases, with 10 bases sitting between them. Germline V gives CDR1 SGHDT, CDR2 YYEEEE. The CDR3 has 13 amino acids. CDR3 residues: CASSLGAMATQYF. The CDR3 DNA is TGTGCCAGCAGCTTGGGGGCTATGGCGACCCAGTACTTC.

The chain links TRBV19 to TRBJ1-2; D remains ambiguous. Deletions cut 4 bases from V and 7 bases from J, with 13 bases between. The CDR3 consists of 13 residues. Germline V gene sequence: CDR1 LNHDA, CDR2 SQIVND (reference sequence). CDR3 loop: CASSKRDLLGYTF. For the CDR3, the DNA is TGTGCCAGTAGTAAAAGAGACTTGCTTGGCTACACCTTC. Variable domain in full (rest from reference TRBV19 and TRBJ1-2): DGGITQSPKYLFRKEGQNVTLSCEQNLNHDAMYWYRQDPGQGLRLIYYSQIVNDFQKGDIAEGYSVSREKKESFPLTVTSAQKNPTAFYLCASSKRDLLGYTFGSGTRLTVV.

The sample holds one count of this clone. The V call is TRBV5-1, the J call TRBJ1-1; the match to TRBD1 covers 11 bases. J was trimmed by 1 base and V by 0 bases; bases with no gene match: 5. Germline V gene data show CDR1 as SGHRS and CDR2 as YFSETQ. CDR3 length: 17 amino acids. The CDR3 spells CASSLGTGGAGNTEAFF. CDR3 coding DNA: TGCGCCAGCAGCTTGGGGACAGGGGGCGCTGGGAACACTGAAGCTTTCTTT.

This sequence joins TRBV5-1 and TRBJ2-7; D may be TRBD2 (5 bases). The ends were cut back, 5 bases at V and 5 bases at J, with 20 bases in the middle. Germline CDR1 is SGHRS and CDR2 is YFSETQ. The CDR3 is 15 amino acids. The chain's CDR3 is CASSPLGRFGDEQYF. The DNA for the CDR3 is TGCGCCAGCAGTCCCTTGGGAAGGTTCGGGGACGAGCAGTACTTC.

The CDR3 DNA reads TGTGCCAGCAGCCAAAGACTCTTCAGCTCCTACAATGAGCAGTTCTTC. As protein: CASSQRLFSSYNEQFF. The chain carries TRBV5-5 and TRBJ2-1; D ambiguous. In germline, CDR1 is SGHKS, CDR2 YYEKEE (reference sequence). The CDR3 is 16 residues long. V dropped 4 bases and J dropped 0 bases, with 14 bases sitting between them.

This chain joins TRBV28 and TRBJ1-2, with TRBD1 matching over 7 bases. CDR3 length: 13 residues. Losses at the gene ends were 4 bases for V and 6 bases for J; bases not matched to a gene: 5. The germline gives CDR1 MDHEN, CDR2 SYDVKM. CDR3 sequence: CASSYGDRNGYTF. The CDR3 DNA is TGTGCCAGCAGTTACGGGGACAGAAATGGCTACACCTTC.

The chain is built from TRBV12-3 or TRBV12-4 and TRBJ1-5, with unresolved D. This CDR3 is 12 amino acids long. V was pared by 6 bases and J by 6 bases, with 9 bases between. The CDR3 region has the DNA TGTGCCAGCAGGCGCGAGGGTCAGCCCCAGCATTTT. Its protein product is CASRREGQPQHF.

The CDR3 sequence is CASSQEAAVNTEAFF. CDR3 bases: TGCGCCAGCAGCCAAGAAGCGGCAGTGAACACTGAAGCTTTCTTT. The chain employs TRBV4-1 and TRBJ1-1, with D hard to call. Germline V gene lookup returns CDR1 MGHRA and CDR2 YSYEKL. The germline V and J ends were trimmed by 0 bases and 0 bases, with 8 bases remaining between them. The CDR3 contains 15 residues.

The chain couples TRBV2 to TRBJ1-6; 9 bases map to TRBD1. This CDR3 is 14 amino acids long. V gave up 6 bases and J gave up 10 bases; unmatched junction bases: 7. Germline values: CDR1 SNHLY, CDR2 FYNNEI. The CDR3 loop is CASSTTGGRSPLHF. For the CDR3, the DNA is TGTGCCAGCAGCACCACAGGGGGCCGATCACCCCTCCACTTT.

This clone was seen a single time. V usage is TRBV5-1 and J usage is TRBJ1-2, with D possibly matching TRBD1 (5 bases). V lost 5 bases and J lost 4, with 18 bases in between. The germline V gene encodes CDR1 SGHRS and CDR2 YFSETQ. The CDR3 length is 15 residues. CDR3: CASRPAGGRGYGYTF. Here the CDR3 DNA reads TGCGCCAGCAGACCCGCGGGGGGGAGAGGCTATGGCTACACCTTC.

The CDR3 DNA reads as TGTGCCAGCAGTACCCGGACAGGGACCAACTATGGCTACACCTTC. This codes for CASSTRTGTNYGYTF. The chain carries TRBV6-5 and TRBJ1-2; 8 nucleotides agree with TRBD1. The CDR3 is 15 amino acids. J was trimmed by 2 bases and V by 5 bases; bases with no gene match: 7. The germline V gene encodes CDR1 MNHEY and CDR2 SVGAGI.

The chain couples TRBV24-1 to TRBJ2-1, with D possibly TRBD2 on 6 matching bases. V dropped 3 bases and J dropped 12 bases, with 23 bases sitting between them. This CDR3 region has 16 residues. From germline, CDR1 is KGHDR and CDR2 SFDVKD. CDR3: CATSDATAPSIGGQFF. CDR3 in DNA: TGTGCCACCAGTGATGCAACGGCACCCAGCATCGGGGGGCAGTTCTTC.

The CDR3 spells CASSERTGLSEQYF. CDR3 coding DNA: TGTGCCAGCAGTGAAAGGACAGGGTTAAGCGAGCAGTACTTC. V and J are TRBV6-1 and TRBJ2-7, with 8 bases matching TRBD1. Germline V gene data show CDR1 as MNHNS and CDR2 as SASEGT. The length of the CDR3 is 14 residues. J was trimmed by 6 bases and V by 2 bases; bases with no gene match: 6.

This clone showed up just once. Written as DNA, the CDR3 is TGTGCCAGCAGTCAGACAGGGGCCACTGAAGCTTTCTTT. This encodes CASSQTGATEAFF. V gene TRBV6-4 combines with J gene TRBJ1-1; 8 positions match TRBD1. Per germline, CDR1 MRHNA and CDR2 SNTAGT. With 5 bases clipped from V and 4 bases from J, the junction kept 3 bases outside the gene matches. CDR3 length: 13 residues.

This clone occurred once. The chain employs TRBV6-2 or TRBV6-3 and TRBJ1-4; tentative D call: TRBD1 (5 bases). Germline V CDR1 and CDR2: MNHEY, SVGEGT. This CDR3 has 16 residues. Trimming took 2 bases from V and 4 from J, leaving 14 bases between them. CDR3 coding DNA: TGTGCCAGCAGTTACGGGATTGCGGGGGATAATGAAAAACTGTTTTTT. Translating gives CASSYGIAGDNEKLFF.

This chain's CDR3 is CASSQSPAAYNEQFF. Here the CDR3 DNA reads TGTGCCAGCAGCCAATCCCCAGCGGCCTACAATGAGCAGTTCTTC. The genes are TRBV4-2 and TRBJ2-1; maybe TRBD2 (5 bases). In germline, CDR1 is LGHNA, CDR2 YNFKEQ. Trimming removed 2 bases at V and 2 bases at J, with 10 bases between. This CDR3 has 15 residues.

The chain joins TRBV5-1 to TRBJ1-2; possible D gene TRBD1, 5 bases. The germline V gene encodes CDR1 SGHRS and CDR2 YFSETQ. Between the trimmed V and J ends, which lost 0 bases and 5 bases, there was a span of 11 bases. There are 14 residues in the CDR3. CDR3 sequence reads: CASSLESTAYGYTF. The DNA for the CDR3 is TGCGCCAGCAGCTTGGAGTCGACAGCTTATGGCTACACCTTC.

CDR3 residues: CASRGVSGNTIYF. In DNA form, the CDR3 reads TGTGCCAGCAGGGGGGTCTCTGGAAACACCATATATTTT. The chain recombines TRBV28 with TRBJ1-3, with a weak D call TRBD1 (5 bases). Trimming took 6 bases from V and 0 from J, leaving 6 bases between them. CDR3 size: 13 residues. Germline loops: CDR1 MDHEN, CDR2 SYDVKM.